What follows are 2 T cell receptor beta chains derived from one specimen sequenced in a study of blood T cell repertoires in COVID-19. Repertoires were generated with immunoSEQ multiplex PCR, while TCRdb's copy carries only in-frame clones and drops some. The sample lists 100,000 or so clones, about 86% occurring once. The sample consisted of peripheral blood. These receptors originate from an older woman in a cohort sampled during active or convalescent COVID-19.

The gene calls are TRBV6-5 and TRBJ1-5; possibly TRBD1 for D (5 bases). The CDR3 has 14 residues. Germline loops: CDR1 MNHEY, CDR2 SVGAGI. With 4 bases removed from V and 4 bases from J, the gap between germline ends came to 11 bases. The CDR3 loop reads CASSSGLRNQPQHF. DNA of the CDR3: TGTGCCAGCAGTTCGGGACTTCGGAATCAGCCCCAGCATTTT.

The chain recombines TRBV12-5 with TRBJ1-5, with a tentative D call TRBD1 (5 bases). V gave up 5 bases and J gave up 7 bases, with 15 bases separating them. CDR3 length: 14 amino acids. The germline V gene encodes CDR1 LGHNT and CDR2 FRNRAP. CDR3 amino acids: CASGTSGGRQPQHF. In DNA, the CDR3 is TGTGCTAGTGGTACCTCGGGGGGGAGGCAGCCCCAGCATTTT.